Listed here is a single T cell receptor beta chain. As handled by the study authors: Researchers report that nucleated cell counts were estimated from reference gene primer amplification. Only in-frame clones appear in the TCRdb table, and some are missing; sequencing was by immunoSEQ multiplex PCR. The V and J calls and the clone size are those of that table, but D and trimming were determined from the DNA. The sample contains 45,000 to 65,000 clones, about 90% of which appear only once. The data were obtained in a study of blood T cell repertoires in COVID-19. Study as a whole: Specimens from acute and convalescent COVID-19 originated in the United States, Italy and Spain. The analysed material was cDNA or gDNA that came from T cells, B-cell-depleted T cells, or PBMCs.

The CDR3 is 14 amino acids. Germline V CDR1 and CDR2: SGDLS, YYNGEE. V lost 2 bases and J 1 base, leaving 6 bases between the germline ends. The chain employs TRBV9 and TRBJ2-2; D gene uncertain. The sample comprised peripheral blood. The TCR originated in a man aged 80 or over in a cohort sampled during active COVID-19. This CDR3 is CASSVSRNTGELFF. Written as DNA, the CDR3 is TGTGCCAGCAGCGTTTCCCGGAACACCGGGGAGCTGTTTTTT. The full variable domain, its missing parts supplied by reference TRBV9 and TRBJ2-2, is DSGVTQTPKHLITATGQRVTLRCSPRSGDLSVYWYQQSLDQGLQFLIQYYNGEERAKGNILERFSAQQFPDLHSELNLSSLELGDSALYFCASSVSRNTGELFFGEGSRLTVL.